This TCR beta chain was profiled in a study of cytomegalovirus exposure and HLA in healthy donors. Findings of the study overall: Most TCR sequences were seen very rarely across donors, but some public TCRs occurred in many. The study dropped some indistinguishable V segments, TRBV6-2 and TRBV6-3 among them.

About this clone itself: Its target is unknown.

It was with 60 Vbeta and 13 Jbeta primers that the PCR ran. The protocol was immunoSEQ multiplex PCR, while the TCRdb copy is restricted to in-frame clones and leaves out a portion. The top ten hold 2.5% to 3% of the sample, which has about 130,000 clones, 70% to 85% seen once. The CDR3 has 14 amino acids. Sequenced: PBMCs. The sequence came from a woman under 30 in good health and CMV-seropositive. This chain uses TRBV1 with TRBJ1-3; the table assigns TRBD1, which was not confirmed against the DNA. TRBV1 is listed as a pseudogene. The CDR3, as DNA: TGCACCAGCACCCCAGGGGCAGGCGCAGACACCATATATTTT. It codes for CTSTPGAGADTIYF.